Sequencing of this T cell receptor beta chain was carried out in a study of graft-versus-host responses after intestinal transplantation. Details on this clone: Its antigen is not identified.

TCRdb's copy holds only in-frame clones and misses some; the assay was immunoSEQ multiplex PCR. The sample holds some 95,000 clones, 75% to 95% seen once. The receptor was isolated from a human donor who received an intestinal transplant. Specimen: unstimulated CD8+ T cells sorted from spleen or lymph node cells, collected before intestinal transplant.

The CDR3 loop is CASSLEGGYEQYF. CDR3 DNA: TGTGCCAGCAGCCTTGAGGGCGGCTACGAGCAGTACTTC. The V call is TRBV14, the J call TRBJ2-7; D is perhaps TRBD2 (5 bases). Trimming stripped 4 bases from V and 3 bases from J, with 10 bases between. The CDR3 has 13 amino acids. Per germline, CDR1 SGHDN and CDR2 FVKESK.